Following are 17 T cell receptor beta chains from one sample sequenced in a study of shared clonotypes between healthy human individuals. Sequenced by immunoSEQ multiplex PCR; TCRdb stores in-frame clones only, minus some. This table has millions of clones, more than 85% appearing once. Terminally differentiated effector memory CD45RA+ cells were excluded by CCR7 positive selection of CD45RO-negative cells. The sequenced sample was naive CD8+ T cells from PBMCs. The receptors originated from a man aged 18 to 29 in good health. Some clones in this sample may be carry-over from other donors' samples.

This CDR3 is CAVGEESDTQYF. In DNA, the CDR3 is TGTGCCGTCGGGGAGGAGTCAGATACGCAGTATTTT. This chain links TRBV19 with TRBJ2-3, with a tentative D call TRBD2 (6 bases). With 11 bases removed from V and 4 bases from J, the gap between germline ends came to 13 bases. Germline CDR1 is LNHDA and CDR2 is SQIVND (reference sequence). The CDR3 consists of 12 residues.

J is TRBJ1-2 and V is TRBV9, with TRBD1 matching over 7 bases. Germline loops: CDR1 SGDLS, CDR2 YYNGEE. The junction had 6 bases not matched to a gene; V was cut back by 0 bases and J by 4 bases. This CDR3 spans 15 amino acids. The CDR3 region is CASSVDRGPGYGYTF. The CDR3 region has the DNA TGTGCCAGCAGCGTAGATAGGGGGCCTGGCTATGGCTACACCTTC.

This chain links TRBV15 with TRBJ2-6; no reliable D call. The length of the CDR3 is 16 residues. V was clipped by 0 bases and J by 1 base, with 7 bases between them. Looked up from germline, CDR1 is LNHNV and CDR2 is YYDKDF (reference sequence). The CDR3 sequence: CATSRDRQSGANVLTF. The CDR3 region has the DNA TGTGCCACCAGCAGAGACAGGCAATCTGGGGCCAACGTCCTGACTTTC.

V gene TRBV10-3 combines with J gene TRBJ2-7, with D unresolved. CDR3 length equals 14 residues. V lost 0 bases to trimming and J lost 2 bases, with 8 bases between them. CDR1 and CDR2 from the germline V gene are ENHRY and SYGVKD. This chain's CDR3 is CAISESPAAYEQYF. CDR3 DNA: TGTGCCATCAGTGAGTCCCCCGCGGCCTACGAGCAGTACTTC.

The chain has TRBV7-9 and TRBJ1-2; perhaps TRBD1 as D (6 bases). The CDR3 covers 12 residues. The germline CDR1 and CDR2 sequences are SEHNR and FQNEAQ (reference sequence). V shed 5 bases and J shed 8 bases, with 12 bases lying between them. The CDR3, as DNA: TGTGCCAGCAGCGGAGGTGGGGGCGGCTACACCTTC. Amino acids: CASSGGGGGYTF. The full variable domain, completed using reference TRBV7-9 and TRBJ1-2, is DTGVSQNPRHKITKRGQNVTFRCDPISEHNRLYWYRQTLGQGPEFLTYFQNEAQLEKSRLLSDRFSAERPKGSFSTLEIQRTEQGDSAMYLCASSGGGGGYTFGSGTRLTVV.

CDR3 DNA: TGTGCCAGCACCGGACTAGCGGGAGGCACCTACAATGAGCAGTTCTTC. It encodes CASTGLAGGTYNEQFF. This chain connects TRBV7-9 to TRBJ2-1; 14 bases line up with TRBD2. The CDR3 consists of 16 residues. V was pared by 7 bases and J by 2 bases, with 4 bases of the junction left unmatched. From germline, CDR1 is SEHNR and CDR2 FQNEAQ (reference sequence).

J is TRBJ2-5 and V is TRBV29-1, with D perhaps matching TRBD1 (6 bases). V was trimmed by 7 bases and J by 4 bases, leaving 13 bases between them. CDR1 and CDR2 (germline): SQVTM, ANQGSEA. The CDR3 contains 12 residues. This chain's CDR3 is CSAHRVGETQYF. In DNA form, the CDR3 reads TGCAGCGCACACAGGGTCGGAGAGACCCAGTACTTC.

This sequence joins TRBV29-1 and TRBJ2-2; D is ambiguous. Germline V gene data show CDR1 as SQVTM and CDR2 as ANQGSEA. V lost 7 bases, J lost 1 base, and 7 bases lay in between. This CDR3 region has 12 residues. DNA for the CDR3: TGCAGCGCCCCTCAGAACACCGGGGAGCTGTTTTTT. Its translation: CSAPQNTGELFF.

This chain connects TRBV6-1 to TRBJ2-7, with 9 positions matching TRBD1. Germline lookup yields CDR1 MNHNS and CDR2 SASEGT. The CDR3 has 16 residues. Losses at the gene ends were 1 base for V and 6 bases for J; bases not matched to a gene: 10. DNA of the CDR3: TGTGCCAGCAGTGAAGACCTCCCGGACAGGGGAGCCGAGCAGTACTTC. Translation: CASSEDLPDRGAEQYF.

V gene TRBV7-9 combines with J gene TRBJ1-3, with TRBD1 as a possible D gene (6 bases). Trimming removed 6 bases from V and 0 bases from J, with 9 bases in between. CDR3 length: 14 amino acids. Per germline, CDR1 SEHNR and CDR2 FQNEAQ (reference sequence). The CDR3 loop is CASSRGSSGNTIYF. CDR3 sequence (DNA): TGTGCCAGCAGTAGGGGGAGCTCTGGAAACACCATATATTTT. The full variable domain, its missing parts supplied by reference TRBV7-9 and TRBJ1-3, is DTGVSQNPRHKITKRGQNVTFRCDPISEHNRLYWYRQTLGQGPEFLTYFQNEAQLEKSRLLSDRFSAERPKGSFSTLEIQRTEQGDSAMYLCASSRGSSGNTIYFGEGSWLTVV.

The chain employs TRBV30 and TRBJ2-7, with 9 bases lining up with TRBD2. J lost 4 bases, V lost 5 bases, and 12 bases had no gene match. CDR3 length equals 15 residues. Germline V lookup: CDR1 GTSNPN, CDR2 SVGIG (reference sequence). The CDR3 sequence: CAWAPAGGGGYEQYF. In nucleotides, the CDR3 is TGTGCCTGGGCCCCGGCTGGCGGGGGGGGTTACGAGCAGTACTTC.

This chain joins TRBV11-2 and TRBJ2-1, with D unclear. The CDR3 consists of 15 residues. Germline-derived CDR1 and CDR2 are SGHAT and FQNNGV. Trimming shortened V by 1 base and J by 1 base, and 8 bases separated the two germline ends. The chain's CDR3 is CASSLVFESYNEQFF. CDR3 nucleotide sequence: TGTGCCAGCAGCTTAGTATTCGAGTCCTACAATGAGCAGTTCTTC.

V gene TRBV6-5 combines with J gene TRBJ2-6; D gene ambiguous. V was pared by 8 bases and J by 5 bases, with 16 bases between. The CDR3 runs to 15 residues. From germline, CDR1 is MNHEY and CDR2 SVGAGI. The CDR3 is CASSPGGLRANVLTF. CDR3 DNA sequence: TGTGCCAGCTCGCCTGGCGGATTGCGGGCCAACGTCCTGACTTTC.

The gene calls are TRBV4-2 and TRBJ2-1, with TRBD2 as a possible D gene (6 bases). Trimming pared 0 bases from V and 13 bases from J, leaving 19 bases between. This CDR3 is built from 15 residues. From germline, CDR1 is LGHNA and CDR2 YNFKEQ. DNA for the CDR3: TGTGCCAGCAGCCAAGATGTCGTCATGGGCGGGACCCAGTTCTTC. It yields the protein CASSQDVVMGGTQFF.

The chain joins TRBV6-6 to TRBJ2-1; 9 bases are shared with TRBD2. V lost 2 bases to trimming and J lost 8 bases; unmatched junction nucleotides: 7. The CDR3 has 15 amino acids. CDR1 is MNHNY and CDR2 is SVGAGI in the germline V gene (reference sequence). DNA of the CDR3: TGTGCCAGCAGTTACCCTGGACTAGCGATTGATGAGCAGTTCTTC. It yields the protein CASSYPGLAIDEQFF.

A word on this clone: Distinct nucleotide sequences in the sample also encode this CDR3. The chain joins TRBV13 to TRBJ1-5, with D tentatively TRBD1 (6 bases). CDR3 length: 14 residues. Trimming took off 4 bases at V and 1 base at J, with 8 bases between the two ends. Germline-derived CDR1 and CDR2 are PRHDT and FYEKMQ (reference sequence). This chain's CDR3 is CASSSQGSNQPQHF. CDR3 nucleotide sequence: TGTGCCAGCAGCTCCCAGGGGAGCAATCAGCCCCAGCATTTT.

The chain links TRBV7-9 to TRBJ2-5; D possibly uses TRBD1 or TRBD2 (5 bases each). CDR3 length: 16 amino acids. V was clipped by 5 bases and J by 5 bases, with 21 bases between them. Per germline, CDR1 SEHNR and CDR2 FQNEAQ (reference sequence). The CDR3, as DNA: TGTGCCAGCAGCGGTAGCCGGGACCCGGCCCGGGAGACCCAGTACTTC. Encoded protein: CASSGSRDPARETQYF.